This TCR beta chain was sequenced in a study of cytomegalovirus exposure and HLA in healthy donors. Across the whole study: Earlier findings included roughly 120 million unique TCR beta sequences obtained from 150 million to 200 million T cells. The study, taken as a whole, reports: Around 160 TCR beta chains were listed as cytomegalovirus-associated.

The V gene lost 6 bases and the J gene lost 0 bases, with 19 bases spanning the gap. This CDR3 is built from 17 residues. Per germline, CDR1 MNHEY and CDR2 SMNVEV (reference sequence). Vbeta (60) and Jbeta (13) primers were used in the PCR. Libraries were prepared by immunoSEQ multiplex PCR; TCRdb keeps only in-frame clonotypes and omits some of them. The table includes roughly 110,000 clones, roughly 80% detected once. Concerning this clone: The antigen remains undetermined.

The source material was PBMCs. The rearrangement uses TRBV27 and TRBJ2-3; TRBD2 is a possible D gene (6 bases). This sequence was found in a man aged 25 to 40 in good health and CMV-seropositive. The CDR3 DNA reads as TGTGCCAGCAGCCCGGTCGGGACGGGAGCTAGCACAGATACGCAGTATTTT. Translation: CASSPVGTGASTDTQYF.